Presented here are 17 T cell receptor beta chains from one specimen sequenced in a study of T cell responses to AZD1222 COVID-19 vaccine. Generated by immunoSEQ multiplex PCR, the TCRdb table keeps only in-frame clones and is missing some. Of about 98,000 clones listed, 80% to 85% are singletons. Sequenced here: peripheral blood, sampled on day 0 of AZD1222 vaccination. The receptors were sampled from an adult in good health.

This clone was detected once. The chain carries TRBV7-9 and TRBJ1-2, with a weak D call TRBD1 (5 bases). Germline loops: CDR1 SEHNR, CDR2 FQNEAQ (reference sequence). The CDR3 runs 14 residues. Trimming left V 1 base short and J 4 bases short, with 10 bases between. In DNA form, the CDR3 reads TGTGCCAGCAGCTTAGACAGGACGCTCTATGGCTACACCTTC. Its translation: CASSLDRTLYGYTF.

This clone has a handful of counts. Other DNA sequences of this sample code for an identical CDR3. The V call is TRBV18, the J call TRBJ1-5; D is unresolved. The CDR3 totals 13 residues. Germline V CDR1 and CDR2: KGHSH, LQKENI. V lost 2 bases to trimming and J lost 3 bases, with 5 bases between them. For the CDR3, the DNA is TGTGCCAGCTCACCAAACGACAATCAGCCCCAGCATTTT. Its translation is CASSPNDNQPQHF.

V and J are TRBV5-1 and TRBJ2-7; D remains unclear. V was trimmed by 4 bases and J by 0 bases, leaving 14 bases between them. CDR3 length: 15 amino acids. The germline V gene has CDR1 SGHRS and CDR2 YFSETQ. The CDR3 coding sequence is TGCGCCAGCAGCGGTTTGGCCCCCCTCTCCTACGAGCAGTACTTC. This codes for CASSGLAPLSYEQYF.

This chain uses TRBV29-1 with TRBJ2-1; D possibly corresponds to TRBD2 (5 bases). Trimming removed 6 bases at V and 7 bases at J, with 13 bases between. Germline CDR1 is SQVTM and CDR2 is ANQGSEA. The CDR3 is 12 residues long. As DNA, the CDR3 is TGCAGCGTCGATTTACTAGGAAATGAGCAGTTCTTC. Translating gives CSVDLLGNEQFF.

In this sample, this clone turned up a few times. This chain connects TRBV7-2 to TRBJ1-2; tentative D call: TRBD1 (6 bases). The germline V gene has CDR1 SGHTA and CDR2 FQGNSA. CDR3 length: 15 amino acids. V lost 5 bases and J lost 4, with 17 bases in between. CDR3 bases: TGTGCCAGCAGCCTGGGGGGGCCTAATCTCTATGGCTACACCTTC. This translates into CASSLGGPNLYGYTF.

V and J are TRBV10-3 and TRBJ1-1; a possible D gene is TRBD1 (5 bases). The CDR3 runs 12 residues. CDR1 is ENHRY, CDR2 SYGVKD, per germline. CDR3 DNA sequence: TGTGTCACAGAAGGACAGAACACTGAAGCTTTCTTT. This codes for CVTEGQNTEAFF.

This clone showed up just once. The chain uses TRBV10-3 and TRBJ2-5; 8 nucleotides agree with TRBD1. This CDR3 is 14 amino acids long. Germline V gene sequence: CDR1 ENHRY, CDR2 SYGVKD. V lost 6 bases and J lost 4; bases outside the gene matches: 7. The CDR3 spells CAIRPATGGETQYF. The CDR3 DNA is TGTGCCATCAGGCCGGCAACAGGGGGAGAGACCCAGTACTTC.

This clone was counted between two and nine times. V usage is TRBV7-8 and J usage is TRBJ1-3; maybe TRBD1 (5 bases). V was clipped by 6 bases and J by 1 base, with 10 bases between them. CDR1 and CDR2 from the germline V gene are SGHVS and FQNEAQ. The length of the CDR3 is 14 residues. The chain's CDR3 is CASRMGGSGNTIYF. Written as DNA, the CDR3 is TGTGCCAGCAGGATGGGGGGATCTGGAAACACCATATATTTT.

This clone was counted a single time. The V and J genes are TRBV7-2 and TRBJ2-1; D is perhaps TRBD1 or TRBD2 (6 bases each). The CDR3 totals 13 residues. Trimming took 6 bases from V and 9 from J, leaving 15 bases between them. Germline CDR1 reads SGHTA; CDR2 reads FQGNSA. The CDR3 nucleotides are TGTGCCAGCAGGATAGGGGGGACGGGTGAGCAGTTCTTC. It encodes CASRIGGTGEQFF.

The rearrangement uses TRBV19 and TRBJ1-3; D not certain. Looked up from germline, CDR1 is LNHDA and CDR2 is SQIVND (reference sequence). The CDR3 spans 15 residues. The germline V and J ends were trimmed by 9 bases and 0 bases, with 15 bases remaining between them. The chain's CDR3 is CASSVDLVSGNTIYF. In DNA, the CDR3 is TGTGCCAGCTCCGTCGATTTGGTCTCTGGAAACACCATATATTTT.

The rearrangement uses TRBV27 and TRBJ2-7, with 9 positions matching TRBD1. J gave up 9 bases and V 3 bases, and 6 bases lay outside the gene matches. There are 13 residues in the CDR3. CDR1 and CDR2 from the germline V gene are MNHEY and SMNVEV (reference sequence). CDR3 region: CASSFRDRARQYF. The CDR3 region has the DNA TGTGCCAGCAGTTTTAGGGACAGGGCGAGGCAGTACTTC.

Written as DNA, the CDR3 is TGTGCCAGCAGCCGAGGGGAGGGGGGCCGTGGCTACACCTTC. Encoded protein: CASSRGEGGRGYTF. The rearrangement uses TRBV4-2 and TRBJ1-2, with D possibly matching TRBD1 (6 bases). Germline values: CDR1 LGHNA, CDR2 YNFKEQ. The CDR3 contains 14 residues. Trimming removed 4 bases from V and 7 bases from J, with 16 bases in between.

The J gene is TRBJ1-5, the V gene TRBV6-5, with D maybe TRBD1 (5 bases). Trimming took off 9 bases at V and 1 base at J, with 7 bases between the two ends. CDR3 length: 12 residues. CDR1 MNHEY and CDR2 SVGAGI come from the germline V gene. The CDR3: CASNRSNQPQHF. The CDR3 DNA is TGTGCCAGTAACAGGAGCAATCAGCCCCAGCATTTT.

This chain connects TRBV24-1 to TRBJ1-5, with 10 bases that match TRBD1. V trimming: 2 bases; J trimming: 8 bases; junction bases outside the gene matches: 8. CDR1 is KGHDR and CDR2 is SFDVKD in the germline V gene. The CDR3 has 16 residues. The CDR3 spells CATSDSGQGNKEPQHF. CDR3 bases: TGTGCCACCAGTGATTCGGGACAGGGGAATAAAGAGCCCCAGCATTTT.

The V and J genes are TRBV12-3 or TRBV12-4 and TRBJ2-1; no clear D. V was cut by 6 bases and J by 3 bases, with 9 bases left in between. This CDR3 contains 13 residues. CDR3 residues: CASSPPGYNEQFF. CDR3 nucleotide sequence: TGTGCCAGCAGCCCTCCGGGCTACAATGAGCAGTTCTTC.

The DNA for the CDR3 is TGCGCCAGCAGTGTTCCCGGACGGAGTGAAGCTTTCTTT. Its protein is CASSVPGRSEAFF. The chain links TRBV10-1 to TRBJ1-1; D gene unclear. The V end was cut by 4 bases, the J end by 7 bases, with 13 bases between. This CDR3 is 13 amino acids long. Germline V gene data show CDR1 as WNHNN and CDR2 as SYGVQD (reference sequence).

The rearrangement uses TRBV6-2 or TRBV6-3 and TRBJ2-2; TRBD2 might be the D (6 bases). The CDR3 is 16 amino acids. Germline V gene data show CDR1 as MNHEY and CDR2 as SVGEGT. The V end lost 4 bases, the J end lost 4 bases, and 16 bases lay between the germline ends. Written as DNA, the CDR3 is TGTGCCAGCAGTTTACTAGCAGGGATGTCCACCGGGGAGCTGTTTTTT. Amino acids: CASSLLAGMSTGELFF.